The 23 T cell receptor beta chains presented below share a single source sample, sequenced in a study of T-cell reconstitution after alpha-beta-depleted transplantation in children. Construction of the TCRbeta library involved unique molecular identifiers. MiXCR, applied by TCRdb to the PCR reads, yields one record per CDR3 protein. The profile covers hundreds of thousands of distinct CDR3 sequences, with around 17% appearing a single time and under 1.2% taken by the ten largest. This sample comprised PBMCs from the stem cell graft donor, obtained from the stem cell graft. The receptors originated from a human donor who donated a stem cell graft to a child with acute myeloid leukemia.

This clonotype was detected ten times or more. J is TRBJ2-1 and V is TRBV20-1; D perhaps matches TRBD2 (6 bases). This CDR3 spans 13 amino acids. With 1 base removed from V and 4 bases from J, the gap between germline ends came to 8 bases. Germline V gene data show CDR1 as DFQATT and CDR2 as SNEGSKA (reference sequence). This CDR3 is CSARGTTYNEQFF. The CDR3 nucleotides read TGCAGTGCTAGAGGGACTACTTACAATGAGCAGTTCTTC.

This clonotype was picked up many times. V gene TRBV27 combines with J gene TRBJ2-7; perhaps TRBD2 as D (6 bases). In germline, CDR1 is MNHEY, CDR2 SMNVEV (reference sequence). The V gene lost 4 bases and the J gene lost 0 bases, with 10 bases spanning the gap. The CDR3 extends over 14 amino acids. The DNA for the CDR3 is TGTGCCAGCAGTTCGGGACTGAGCTCCTACGAGCAGTACTTC. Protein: CASSSGLSSYEQYF.

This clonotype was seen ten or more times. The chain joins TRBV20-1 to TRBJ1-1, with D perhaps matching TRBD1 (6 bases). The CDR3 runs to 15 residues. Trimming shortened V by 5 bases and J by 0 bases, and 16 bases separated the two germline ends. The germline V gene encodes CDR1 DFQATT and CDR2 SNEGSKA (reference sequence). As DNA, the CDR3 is TGCAGTGCTCCCGTTCCGACAGGCGTGAACACTGAAGCTTTCTTT. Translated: CSAPVPTGVNTEAFF.

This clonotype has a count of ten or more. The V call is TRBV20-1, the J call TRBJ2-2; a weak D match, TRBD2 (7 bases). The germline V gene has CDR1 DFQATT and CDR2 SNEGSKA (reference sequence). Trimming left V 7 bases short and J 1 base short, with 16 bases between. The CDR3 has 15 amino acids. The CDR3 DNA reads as TGCAGTGTCGGGGCGGGGGCCAGGAACACCGGGGAGCTGTTTTTT. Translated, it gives CSVGAGARNTGELFF.

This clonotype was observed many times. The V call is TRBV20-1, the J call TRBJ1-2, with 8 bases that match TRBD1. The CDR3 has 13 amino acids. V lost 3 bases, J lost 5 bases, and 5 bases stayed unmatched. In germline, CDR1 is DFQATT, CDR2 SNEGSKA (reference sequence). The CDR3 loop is CSASQTGDYGYTF. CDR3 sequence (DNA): TGCAGTGCTAGCCAGACAGGGGATTATGGCTACACCTTC.

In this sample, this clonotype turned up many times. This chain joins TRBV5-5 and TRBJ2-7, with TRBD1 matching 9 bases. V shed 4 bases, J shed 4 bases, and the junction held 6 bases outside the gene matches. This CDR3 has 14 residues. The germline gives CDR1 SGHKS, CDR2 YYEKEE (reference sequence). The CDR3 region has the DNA TGTGCCAGCAGCAACCGGACAGGGGTATACGAGCAGTACTTC. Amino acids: CASSNRTGVYEQYF.

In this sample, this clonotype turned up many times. CDR3 nucleotide sequence: TGTGCCAGCACCCCAGGAGGATCCCAAGAGACCCAGTACTTC. Translating it yields CASTPGGSQETQYF. The chain links TRBV7-2 to TRBJ2-5, with D tentatively TRBD2 (5 bases). This CDR3 comprises 14 residues. Trimming shortened V by 7 bases and J by 1 base, and 13 bases separated the two germline ends. CDR1 SGHTA and CDR2 FQGNSA come from the germline V gene.

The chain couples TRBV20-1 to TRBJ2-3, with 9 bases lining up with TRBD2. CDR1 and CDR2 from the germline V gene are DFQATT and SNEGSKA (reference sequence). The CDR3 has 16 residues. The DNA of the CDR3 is TGCGTGCCTCCCCAACTAGCGGGCGGGAGCACAGATACGCAGTATTTT. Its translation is CVPPQLAGGSTDTQYF.

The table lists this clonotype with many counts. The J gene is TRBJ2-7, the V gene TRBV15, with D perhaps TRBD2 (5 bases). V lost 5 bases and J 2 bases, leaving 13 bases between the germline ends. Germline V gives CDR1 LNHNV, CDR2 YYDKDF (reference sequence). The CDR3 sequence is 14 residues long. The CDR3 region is CATSLSGEPYEQYV. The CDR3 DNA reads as TGTGCCACCAGCCTTTCCGGGGAACCCTACGAGCAGTACGTC.

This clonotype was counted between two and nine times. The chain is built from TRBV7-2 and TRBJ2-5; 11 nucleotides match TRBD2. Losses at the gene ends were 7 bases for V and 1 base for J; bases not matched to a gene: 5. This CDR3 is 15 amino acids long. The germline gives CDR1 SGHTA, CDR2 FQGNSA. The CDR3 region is CASTLAGGFQETQYF. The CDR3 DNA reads TGTGCCAGCACTCTAGCGGGGGGTTTCCAAGAGACCCAGTACTTC.

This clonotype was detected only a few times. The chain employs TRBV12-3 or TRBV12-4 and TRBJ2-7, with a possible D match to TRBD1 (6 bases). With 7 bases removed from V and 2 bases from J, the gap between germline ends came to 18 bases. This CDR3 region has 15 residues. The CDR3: CASTVTGLPPYEQYF. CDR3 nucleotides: TGTGCCAGCACCGTGACAGGTCTCCCTCCCTACGAGCAGTACTTC.

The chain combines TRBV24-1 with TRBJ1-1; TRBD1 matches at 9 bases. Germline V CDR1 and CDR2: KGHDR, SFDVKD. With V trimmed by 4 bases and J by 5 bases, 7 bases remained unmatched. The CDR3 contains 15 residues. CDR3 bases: TGTGCCACCAGTGACCATACAGGGGGCAGGACTGAAGCTTTCTTT. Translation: CATSDHTGGRTEAFF.

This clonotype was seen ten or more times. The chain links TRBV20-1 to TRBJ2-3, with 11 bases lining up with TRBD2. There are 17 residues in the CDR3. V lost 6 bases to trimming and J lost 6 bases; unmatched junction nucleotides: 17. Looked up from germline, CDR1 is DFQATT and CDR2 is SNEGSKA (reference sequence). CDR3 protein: CSAPNFLASGGLDTQYF. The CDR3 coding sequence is TGCAGTGCCCCAAACTTCCTTGCTAGCGGGGGGCTCGATACGCAGTATTTT.

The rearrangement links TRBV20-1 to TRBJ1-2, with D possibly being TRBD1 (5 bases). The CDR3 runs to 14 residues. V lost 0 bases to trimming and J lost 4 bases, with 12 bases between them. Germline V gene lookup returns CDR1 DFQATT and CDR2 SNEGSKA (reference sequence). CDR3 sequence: CSARDRGIGYGYTF. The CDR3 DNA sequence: TGCAGTGCTAGAGATCGGGGGATAGGCTATGGCTACACCTTC.

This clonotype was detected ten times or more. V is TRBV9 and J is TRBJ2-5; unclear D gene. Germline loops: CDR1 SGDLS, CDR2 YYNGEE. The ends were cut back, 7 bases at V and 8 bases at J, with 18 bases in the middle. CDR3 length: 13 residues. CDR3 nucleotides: TGTGCCAGCGGTAGGGCCGAATTAACAACCCAGTACTTC. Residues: CASGRAELTTQYF.

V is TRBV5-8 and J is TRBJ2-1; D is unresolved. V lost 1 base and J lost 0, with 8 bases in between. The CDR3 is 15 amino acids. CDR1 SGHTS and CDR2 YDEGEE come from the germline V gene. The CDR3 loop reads CASSLMAFSYNEQFF. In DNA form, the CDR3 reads TGTGCCAGCAGCTTGATGGCTTTCTCCTACAATGAGCAGTTCTTC.

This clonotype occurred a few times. The CDR3 spells CASSLARAGEQYF. The CDR3 DNA reads as TGTGCCAGCAGCTTAGCGCGAGCGGGTGAGCAGTACTTC. V gene TRBV11-1 combines with J gene TRBJ2-7; TRBD2 is a possible D gene (6 bases). V was trimmed by 0 bases and J by 7 bases, leaving 10 bases between them. Per germline, CDR1 SGHAT and CDR2 FQDESV (reference sequence). There are 13 residues in the CDR3.

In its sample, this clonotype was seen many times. CDR3 sequence reads: CASSLKLAGTTGETQYF. In DNA, the CDR3 is TGTGCCAGCAGTTTGAAACTAGCGGGCACCACAGGGGAGACCCAGTACTTC. The gene calls are TRBV12-3 or TRBV12-4 and TRBJ2-5; 9 positions match TRBD2. The trim removed 3 bases at V and 5 bases at J, leaving 13 bases unmatched. The CDR3 has 17 amino acids.

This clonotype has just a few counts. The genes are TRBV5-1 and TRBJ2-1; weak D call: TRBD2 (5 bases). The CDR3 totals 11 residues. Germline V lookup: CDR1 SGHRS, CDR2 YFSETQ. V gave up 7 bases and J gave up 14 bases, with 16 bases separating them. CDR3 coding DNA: TGCGCCAGCTTCCGGACTCTCCAGGAGTTCTTC. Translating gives CASFRTLQEFF.

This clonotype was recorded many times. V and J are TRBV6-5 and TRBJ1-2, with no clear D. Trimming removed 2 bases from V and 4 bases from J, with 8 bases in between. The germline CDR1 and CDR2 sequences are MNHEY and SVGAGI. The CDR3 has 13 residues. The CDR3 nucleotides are TGTGCCAGCAGTTACGAAAGTTTCTATGGCTACACCTTC. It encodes CASSYESFYGYTF.

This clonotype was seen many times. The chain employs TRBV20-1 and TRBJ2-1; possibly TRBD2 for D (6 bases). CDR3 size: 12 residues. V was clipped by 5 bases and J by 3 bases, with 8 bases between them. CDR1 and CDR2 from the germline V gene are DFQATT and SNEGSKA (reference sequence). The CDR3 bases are TGCAGTGCTTGGACTATCTACAATGAGCAGTTCTTC. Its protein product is CSAWTIYNEQFF.

This CDR3 is CASSLARTGGYEQYF. In DNA, the CDR3 is TGTGCCAGCAGCTTAGCGCGGACAGGGGGCTACGAGCAGTACTTC. The chain carries TRBV7-9 and TRBJ2-7; 10 bases line up with TRBD1. Germline CDR1 is SEHNR and CDR2 is FQNEAQ (reference sequence). J lost 3 bases, V lost 0 bases, and 2 bases had no gene match. CDR3 size: 15 residues.

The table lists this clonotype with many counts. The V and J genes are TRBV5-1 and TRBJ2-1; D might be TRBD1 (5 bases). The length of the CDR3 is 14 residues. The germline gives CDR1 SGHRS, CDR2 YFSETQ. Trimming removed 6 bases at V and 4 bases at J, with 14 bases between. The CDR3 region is CASISETAYNEQFF. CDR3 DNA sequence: TGCGCCAGCATCTCCGAGACAGCTTACAATGAGCAGTTCTTC.